Listed below are T cell receptor beta chains from one sample, sequenced in a study of control samples from healthy donors and cancer patients. The data were produced by immunoSEQ multiplex PCR, yet TCRdb's version contains in-frame clones alone and is incomplete. This table has 160,000 or so clones, about 94% appearing once. Sequencing input: blood. All receptors derive from a woman aged 25-40 years in good health. The CDR3 runs from the conserved cysteine through the conserved F or W. The D gene is left open where the match is weak. Part of the rows lack a size; the others show once, few, many or a class for expanded clones.

j_gene: TRBJ2-7
abundance: -
d_gene: -
v_gene: TRBV9
CDR3aa: CASSADLGYEQYF
CDR3nt: TGTGCCAGCAGCGCCGACTTAGGTTACGAGCAGTACTTC

j_gene: TRBJ2-7
abundance: -
d_gene: -
v_gene: TRBV5-6
CDR3aa: CASSPWTAYEQYF
CDR3nt: TGTGCCAGCAGCCCCTGGACAGCCTACGAGCAGTACTTC

j_gene: TRBJ2-3
abundance: -
d_gene: -
v_gene: TRBV9
CDR3aa: CASSVAGGPATDTQYF
CDR3nt: TGTGCCAGCAGCGTAGCTGGCGGCCCAGCGACAGATACGCAGTATTTT

j_gene: TRBJ2-3
abundance: -
d_gene: -
v_gene: TRBV7-9
CDR3aa: CASSLAGSLGADTQYF
CDR3nt: TGTGCCAGCAGCTTAGCGGGTAGCCTGGGGGCAGATACGCAGTATTTT

j_gene: TRBJ1-1
abundance: -
d_gene: TRBD1
v_gene: TRBV7-3
CDR3aa: CASSLEGGMSTEAFF
CDR3nt: TGTGCCAGCTCCTTGGAAGGGGGCATGAGCACTGAAGCTTTCTTT

j_gene: TRBJ1-2
abundance: -
d_gene: TRBD1
v_gene: TRBV27
CDR3aa: CASSPGGRNYGYTF
CDR3nt: TGTGCCAGCAGCCCAGGGGGCCGTAACTATGGCTACACCTTC

j_gene: TRBJ2-3
abundance: -
d_gene: -
v_gene: TRBV27
CDR3aa: CASSLTSTDTQYF
CDR3nt: TGTGCCAGCAGTTTAACTAGCACAGATACGCAGTATTTT

j_gene: TRBJ1-4
abundance: -
d_gene: -
v_gene: TRBV18
CDR3aa: CASSPQLTNEKLFF
CDR3nt: TGTGCCAGCTCACCACAGCTCACTAATGAAAAACTGTTTTTT

j_gene: TRBJ2-4
abundance: once
d_gene: TRBD2
v_gene: TRBV6-5
CDR3aa: CASRAGASGDIQYF
CDR3nt: TGTGCCAGCAGGGCGGGGGCTAGCGGGGACATTCAGTACTTC

j_gene: TRBJ2-7
abundance: -
d_gene: TRBD2
v_gene: TRBV28
CDR3aa: CASQRLAFYEQYF
CDR3nt: TGTGCCAGCCAACGACTAGCTTTTTACGAGCAGTACTTC

j_gene: TRBJ2-7
abundance: -
d_gene: -
v_gene: TRBV7-9
CDR3aa: CASSLGGIEQYF
CDR3nt: TGTGCCAGCAGCTTAGGAGGGATTGAGCAGTACTTC

j_gene: TRBJ1-5
abundance: -
d_gene: -
v_gene: TRBV5-4
CDR3aa: CASSLEGMGQPQHF
CDR3nt: TGTGCCAGCAGCCTAGAAGGGATGGGGCAGCCCCAGCATTTT

j_gene: TRBJ2-1
abundance: -
d_gene: TRBD2
v_gene: TRBV27
CDR3aa: CASSPGTSGANEQFF
CDR3nt: TGTGCCAGCAGTCCCGGGACTAGCGGGGCCAATGAGCAGTTCTTC

j_gene: TRBJ1-2
abundance: once
d_gene: TRBD1
v_gene: TRBV4-3
CDR3aa: CASSQDPGGHYGYTF
CDR3nt: TGCGCCAGCAGCCAAGATCCAGGGGGGCACTATGGCTACACCTTC

j_gene: TRBJ2-1
abundance: -
d_gene: TRBD2
v_gene: TRBV7-8
CDR3aa: CASRPLAGGRNEQFF
CDR3nt: TGTGCCAGCAGGCCACTAGCGGGAGGGCGCAATGAGCAGTTCTTC

j_gene: TRBJ2-1
abundance: -
d_gene: -
v_gene: TRBV10-3
CDR3aa: CAISDPGTATYNEQFF
CDR3nt: TGTGCCATCAGTGACCCCGGGACTGCCACCTACAATGAGCAGTTCTTC

j_gene: TRBJ2-7
abundance: -
d_gene: TRBD1
v_gene: TRBV5-1
CDR3aa: CASSPKPTGRYEQYF
CDR3nt: TGCGCCAGCAGTCCCAAGCCGACAGGGCGGTACGAGCAGTACTTC

j_gene: TRBJ2-7
abundance: -
d_gene: -
v_gene: TRBV5-1
CDR3aa: CASSLAPSYEQYF
CDR3nt: TGCGCCAGCAGCTTGGCCCCTAGCTACGAGCAGTACTTC

j_gene: TRBJ2-6
abundance: -
d_gene: -
v_gene: TRBV30
CDR3aa: CAWSSAGANVLTF
CDR3nt: TGTGCCTGGAGTAGTGCCGGGGCCAACGTCCTGACTTTC

j_gene: TRBJ1-5
abundance: -
d_gene: -
v_gene: TRBV7-2
CDR3aa: CASSLGGTGLGNQPQHF
CDR3nt: TGTGCCAGCAGCTTAGGGGGAACAGGGTTGGGTAATCAGCCCCAGCATTTT

j_gene: TRBJ2-7
abundance: -
d_gene: TRBD2
v_gene: TRBV2
CDR3aa: CASLKGPSGKSYEQYF
CDR3nt: TGTGCCAGCCTAAAAGGCCCTAGCGGGAAATCCTACGAGCAGTACTTC

j_gene: TRBJ1-4
abundance: -
d_gene: -
v_gene: TRBV28
CDR3aa: CASSFGVGANEKLFF
CDR3nt: TGTGCCAGCAGTTTCGGGGTTGGGGCAAATGAAAAACTGTTTTTT

j_gene: TRBJ2-1
abundance: -
d_gene: -
v_gene: TRBV30
CDR3aa: CAWSAQVNEQFF
CDR3nt: TGTGCCTGGAGTGCTCAGGTGAATGAGCAGTTCTTC

j_gene: TRBJ1-4
abundance: -
d_gene: -
v_gene: TRBV19
CDR3aa: CASSPSPNEKLFF
CDR3nt: TGTGCCAGTAGTCCCAGCCCGAATGAAAAACTGTTTTTT

j_gene: TRBJ2-3
abundance: -
d_gene: -
v_gene: TRBV4-1
CDR3aa: CASSQGERDTQYF
CDR3nt: TGCGCCAGCAGCCAAGGAGAACGAGATACGCAGTATTTT

j_gene: TRBJ1-2
abundance: -
d_gene: -
v_gene: TRBV6-6
CDR3aa: CASSYSTVYGYTF
CDR3nt: TGTGCCAGCAGTTACTCGACGGTCTATGGCTACACCTTC

j_gene: TRBJ1-2
abundance: -
d_gene: TRBD1
v_gene: TRBV28
CDR3aa: CASSLEGGTGVLDGYTF
CDR3nt: TGTGCCAGCAGTTTAGAGGGAGGGACAGGGGTTTTGGATGGCTACACCTTC

j_gene: TRBJ2-5
abundance: -
d_gene: TRBD2
v_gene: TRBV10-1
CDR3aa: CASSLADQETQYF
CDR3nt: TGCGCCAGCAGTCTAGCGGACCAAGAGACCCAGTACTTC

j_gene: TRBJ1-2
abundance: -
d_gene: -
v_gene: TRBV6-2/TRBV6-3
CDR3aa: CASSFQGYYGYTF
CDR3nt: TGTGCCAGCAGTTTTCAGGGCTACTATGGCTACACCTTC